This TCR beta chain was captured in a study of T-cell memory formation after mild COVID-19 (dated by TCRdb to the early 2020s). Context from the whole study: Most TCR sequence clusters were specific to one of the two donors. T-cell clones expanding and contracting after mild COVID-19 in a couple of donors were tracked by longitudinal TCRalpha and TCRbeta repertoire sequencing. Two young, previously healthy adult volunteers made up the cohort, one male and one female.

A remark on this clonotype: The antigen it recognizes is unknown. No much larger clone exists at a distance of one base, and base qualities are not known.

PBMCs were isolated by Ficoll-Paque density gradient centrifugation. General conclusions and limits of the study: The study included only a couple of mild cases, and larger cohorts that include severe cases with pre-infection samples were judged to be necessary. The second-wave clones that peaked on day 37 were not confirmed to be SARS-CoV-2 specific. Contracting CD4+ clones were found mainly in CM and EM memory subsets, while CD8+ clones were enriched in EMRA. Some responding clones were found in pre-infection memory, which suggests that pre-existing cross-reactive memory T cells took part in the SARS-CoV-2 response. Clones that contracted from day 15 to 85 showed balanced CD4/CD8 phenotypes, whereas a second wave of clones that expanded from day 15 to 37 leaned towards CD4+.

Reading the germline V gene gives CDR1 SGHTA and CDR2 FQGNSA. The CDR3 goes from the cysteine to the phenylalanine over 12 residues. Only the CDR3 DNA stays, 36 bases, in frame from base 1. The V and J ends are trimmed by 11 bases and 5 bases, leaving 15 bases between them. Sequencing used an Illumina NovaSeq 6000. TCRalpha and TCRbeta cDNA libraries were constructed by 5'RACE with constant-segment primers, with sample barcodes and unique molecular identifiers being introduced. Trizol reagent was used to extract RNA from every sample. Libraries were amplified in two PCR steps, with a second sample barcode and Illumina TruSeq adapters added in the second step. Libraries were sequenced on an Illumina NovaSeq with 2 x 150 bp paired-end reads. In the original analysis: With migec v1.2.7, reads were demultiplexed and then collapsed into UMI-guided consensus sequences. Using mixcr v2.1.11, the UMI consensuses were aligned to TRA and TRB V and J templates and assembled into clonotypes. Expanded or contracted clonotypes were those called significant by both edgeR and NoisET, with noise models trained on biological replicates. For edgeR calls, the cutoffs were a false discovery rate-adjusted p below 0.01 and a log2 fold-change threshold of 1. PCA with hierarchical clustering of max-normalized trajectories of the 1000 most abundant clonotypes was used as exploratory dynamics analysis. The CD4 or CD8 phenotype of responding clones was assigned using the separately sequenced CD4+ and CD8+ repertoires. Using fastp trimming at Q25 and MiXCR clonotype assembly, TCRdb reanalyzed the public sequencing data and kept in-frame beta chains. Rows with one shared CDR3 protein collapse into an entry with the most common genes and DNA. None of the V and J calls come from the authors' own analysis; TCRdb made them. The sample table shows roughly 130,000 distinct CDR3 sequences, and about 18% are seen once. The ten largest clones take up 5.2% of the sample.

The sequence came from a man aged 18-30 years who had mild COVID-19 (a few samples of this study predate the infection). The sample titles of this study are shuffled in the database, so cell type and time point are left out; the donor was told from shared clones. Sequenced input: PBMCs or a T cell subset sorted from them (not recorded which). The rearrangement combines TRBV7-2 with TRBJ2-5; the D call is possibly TRBD1 or TRBD2, each sharing 6 bases. The bases are TGTGCCTCAGAGGGGGGATGGGAGACCCAGTACTTC. It encodes CASEGGWETQYF.